A selection of T cell receptor beta chains follows, all from one sample in a study of blood T cell repertoires in COVID-19. Profiling relied on immunoSEQ multiplex PCR, and the TCRdb table lists in-frame clones only, not all of them. The top ten hold more than 2% of the sample, which has about 120,000 clones, about 86% seen once. The material sequenced was peripheral blood. The receptors derive from a woman in her forties or fifties with acute or convalescent COVID-19. CDR3s include the opening cysteine and the closing phenylalanine or tryptophan. Fields, in order: J gene, CDR3 length, clone size, V gene, D gene, CDR3 DNA, CDR3 protein. D genes are given only for firm matches. Size is omitted from some rows. Given values are once, few, many or a class for expanded clones.

j_gene: TRBJ1-1; len: 11; abundance: .; v_gene: TRBV7-2; d_gene: .; CDR3nt: TGTGCCGTCCGGGGAAACACTGAAGCTTTCTTT; CDR3aa: CAVRGNTEAFF
j_gene: TRBJ2-1; len: 17; abundance: .; v_gene: TRBV24-1; d_gene: .; CDR3nt: TGTGCCACCAGTGATTTGAAACAAGGGAGCTCCTACAATGAGCAGTTCTTC; CDR3aa: CATSDLKQGSSYNEQFF
j_gene: TRBJ2-3; len: 16; abundance: .; v_gene: TRBV9; d_gene: .; CDR3nt: TGTGCCAGCAGCGTAGGAGGCGGGACCAGCACAGATACGCAGTATTTT; CDR3aa: CASSVGGGTSTDTQYF
j_gene: TRBJ2-1; len: 15; abundance: .; v_gene: TRBV5-4; d_gene: TRBD2; CDR3nt: TGTGCCAGCAGCATGGGACTAGCGGACTACAATGAGCAGTTCTTC; CDR3aa: CASSMGLADYNEQFF
j_gene: TRBJ2-2; len: 16; abundance: .; v_gene: TRBV19; d_gene: TRBD2; CDR3nt: TGTGCCAGTAGTCCGGGACTAGTCTCTTTCCCCGGGGAGCTGTTTTTT; CDR3aa: CASSPGLVSFPGELFF
j_gene: TRBJ1-2; len: 11; abundance: .; v_gene: TRBV10-2; d_gene: .; CDR3nt: TGCGCCAGTCAACAGGGAGAGGGCTACACCTTC; CDR3aa: CASQQGEGYTF
j_gene: TRBJ1-3; len: 14; abundance: .; v_gene: TRBV11-2; d_gene: .; CDR3nt: TGTGCCAGCAGCTTAGGTCTCTCTGGAAACACCATATATTTT; CDR3aa: CASSLGLSGNTIYF
j_gene: TRBJ2-5; len: 14; abundance: .; v_gene: TRBV3-1/TRBV3-2; d_gene: TRBD2; CDR3nt: TGTGCCAGCAGCCGCCGGGACTACAAAGAGACCCAGTACTTC; CDR3aa: CASSRRDYKETQYF
j_gene: TRBJ1-1; len: 14; abundance: .; v_gene: TRBV2; d_gene: .; CDR3nt: TGTGCCAGCAGTGAACAGACAGGGAACACTGAAGCTTTCTTT; CDR3aa: CASSEQTGNTEAFF
j_gene: TRBJ1-2; len: 13; abundance: .; v_gene: TRBV5-6; d_gene: TRBD1; CDR3nt: TGTGCCAGCACCCGGGGACAGGGGACCGGCTACACCTTC; CDR3aa: CASTRGQGTGYTF
j_gene: TRBJ2-5; len: 13; abundance: .; v_gene: TRBV25-1; d_gene: .; CDR3nt: TGTGCCAGCAGTGAAGGGGGCACGTGGACCCAGTACTTC; CDR3aa: CASSEGGTWTQYF
j_gene: TRBJ1-4; len: 13; abundance: .; v_gene: TRBV30; d_gene: .; CDR3nt: TGTGCCTGGAGTGCTTCGCGCGCTGAAAAACTGTTTTTT; CDR3aa: CAWSASRAEKLFF
j_gene: TRBJ2-3; len: 15; abundance: .; v_gene: TRBV6-6; d_gene: TRBD2; CDR3nt: TGTGCCAGCAGTTACTGGCGGGGGGGCCATAATACGCAGTATTTT; CDR3aa: CASSYWRGGHNTQYF
j_gene: TRBJ1-5; len: 15; abundance: .; v_gene: TRBV2; d_gene: .; CDR3nt: TGTGCCAGCAGCTCCTCTGGGCAGGTCAATCAGCCCCAGCATTTT; CDR3aa: CASSSSGQVNQPQHF
j_gene: TRBJ1-6; len: 15; abundance: .; v_gene: TRBV19; d_gene: .; CDR3nt: TGTGCCAGTAGGTCGGGAGAGATGGATAGGTCACCCCTCCACTTT; CDR3aa: CASRSGEMDRSPLHF
j_gene: TRBJ1-5; len: 14; abundance: few; v_gene: TRBV5-5; d_gene: .; CDR3nt: TGTGCCAGCAGTTCGGAAGGAGGGAACCAGCCCCAGCATTTT; CDR3aa: CASSSEGGNQPQHF
j_gene: TRBJ2-1; len: 13; abundance: .; v_gene: TRBV7-2; d_gene: .; CDR3nt: TGTGCCAGCAGCCCTCTTGTTGGGCACGAGCAGTTCTTC; CDR3aa: CASSPLVGHEQFF
j_gene: TRBJ1-1; len: 11; abundance: .; v_gene: TRBV3-1/TRBV3-2; d_gene: TRBD1; CDR3nt: TGTGCCAGCAGCGGGGGACAGGTAGCTTTCTTT; CDR3aa: CASSGGQVAFF
j_gene: TRBJ2-2; len: 15; abundance: once; v_gene: TRBV11-3; d_gene: .; CDR3nt: TGTGCCAGCAGCCCCTTAGAGGGTGACACCGGGGAGCTGTTTTTT; CDR3aa: CASSPLEGDTGELFF
j_gene: TRBJ1-5; len: 16; abundance: .; v_gene: TRBV10-3; d_gene: .; CDR3nt: TGTGCCATCAGTGACCCTCTTAACACAGCAGGTCAGCCCCAGCATTTT; CDR3aa: CAISDPLNTAGQPQHF
j_gene: TRBJ2-2; len: 15; abundance: .; v_gene: TRBV30; d_gene: TRBD1; CDR3nt: TGTGCCTGGAGAACCCTCGGGACAGGGGAGGGGGAGCTGTTTTTT; CDR3aa: CAWRTLGTGEGELFF
j_gene: TRBJ1-1; len: 11; abundance: .; v_gene: TRBV20-1; d_gene: .; CDR3nt: TGCAGTGCTGGGGAGAATGGTGAAGCTTTCTTT; CDR3aa: CSAGENGEAFF
j_gene: TRBJ1-2; len: 14; abundance: once; v_gene: TRBV4-3; d_gene: .; CDR3nt: TGCGCCAGCAGCCAAGTTGTCTCAGGGAAGGGCTACACCTTC; CDR3aa: CASSQVVSGKGYTF
j_gene: TRBJ2-7; len: 16; abundance: .; v_gene: TRBV5-4; d_gene: .; CDR3nt: TGTGCCAGCAGCTTCGGGGGGCGGGTCCTCTTCTACGAGCAGTACTTC; CDR3aa: CASSFGGRVLFYEQYF
j_gene: TRBJ1-1; len: 14; abundance: .; v_gene: TRBV7-9; d_gene: TRBD1; CDR3nt: TGTGCCAGCAGCTCGGGACAGATGAACACTGAAGCTTTCTTT; CDR3aa: CASSSGQMNTEAFF
j_gene: TRBJ1-1; len: 15; abundance: few; v_gene: TRBV10-3; d_gene: TRBD1; CDR3nt: TGTGCCATCAGTCCCTCAGGGGGCAGGAGTACTGAAGCTTTCTTT; CDR3aa: CAISPSGGRSTEAFF
j_gene: TRBJ2-5; len: 13; abundance: .; v_gene: TRBV19; d_gene: TRBD1; CDR3nt: TGTGCCAGTAGGGGGACAGGGAGGGAGACCCAGTACTTC; CDR3aa: CASRGTGRETQYF
j_gene: TRBJ1-1; len: 18; abundance: .; v_gene: TRBV25-1; d_gene: .; CDR3nt: TGTGCCAGCAGTGACCTGAGGGGGGGCGTATTGGGGAACACTGAAGCTTTCTTT; CDR3aa: CASSDLRGGVLGNTEAFF
j_gene: TRBJ1-1; len: 13; abundance: few; v_gene: TRBV18; d_gene: TRBD1; CDR3nt: TGTGCCAGCTCAACAGGGGACAGATTATACGCTTTCTTT; CDR3aa: CASSTGDRLYAFF
j_gene: TRBJ1-4; len: 12; abundance: .; v_gene: TRBV6-2/TRBV6-3; d_gene: .; CDR3nt: TGTGCCAGCAGTCGACCGGGGGAAAAACTGTTTTTT; CDR3aa: CASSRPGEKLFF
j_gene: TRBJ1-1; len: 14; abundance: .; v_gene: TRBV28; d_gene: .; CDR3nt: TGTGCCAGCAGTTTATTCGGGGAGAACACTGAAGCTTTCTTT; CDR3aa: CASSLFGENTEAFF
j_gene: TRBJ2-7; len: 15; abundance: few; v_gene: TRBV2; d_gene: .; CDR3nt: TGTGCCAGCAGTGGGTCTCAGGGAAAAAGTTACGAGCAGTACTTC; CDR3aa: CASSGSQGKSYEQYF
j_gene: TRBJ1-6; len: 15; abundance: .; v_gene: TRBV30; d_gene: TRBD1; CDR3nt: TGTGCCTGGAGGGACAGGGGAGTGCATAATTCACCCCTCCACTTT; CDR3aa: CAWRDRGVHNSPLHF
j_gene: TRBJ1-1; len: 13; abundance: once; v_gene: TRBV9; d_gene: TRBD1; CDR3nt: TGTGCCAGCAGCGTAGAGGGGGCGAGTGGAGCTTTCTTT; CDR3aa: CASSVEGASGAFF
j_gene: TRBJ2-7; len: 14; abundance: .; v_gene: TRBV6-1; d_gene: .; CDR3nt: TGTGCCAGCAGTGAAGCGGGCGGGGTCTACGAGCAGTACTTC; CDR3aa: CASSEAGGVYEQYF
j_gene: TRBJ1-1; len: 15; abundance: .; v_gene: TRBV15; d_gene: TRBD1; CDR3nt: TGTGCCACCAGCAGACCCGGACAGGGGAACACTGAAGCTTTCTTT; CDR3aa: CATSRPGQGNTEAFF
j_gene: TRBJ2-7; len: 14; abundance: .; v_gene: TRBV19; d_gene: .; CDR3nt: TGTGCCAGTAGGGATTTAACGCGGGCCCACGAGCAGTACTTC; CDR3aa: CASRDLTRAHEQYF
j_gene: TRBJ1-5; len: 14; abundance: .; v_gene: TRBV30; d_gene: .; CDR3nt: TGTGCCTGGAGTGTCGGAGGGAGGGGCCAGCCCCAGCATTTT; CDR3aa: CAWSVGGRGQPQHF
j_gene: TRBJ2-3; len: 15; abundance: .; v_gene: TRBV5-1; d_gene: .; CDR3nt: TGCGCCAGCAGCTTAGCCCCGGACTACACAGATACGCAGTATTTT; CDR3aa: CASSLAPDYTDTQYF
j_gene: TRBJ1-5; len: 13; abundance: .; v_gene: TRBV19; d_gene: .; CDR3nt: TGTGCCAGTAGTTACGGGGAGGCCCAGCCCCAGCATTTT; CDR3aa: CASSYGEAQPQHF
j_gene: TRBJ1-5; len: 13; abundance: .; v_gene: TRBV6-2/TRBV6-3; d_gene: .; CDR3nt: TGTGCCAGCAGCCCACAGGGATACCAGCCCCAGCATTTT; CDR3aa: CASSPQGYQPQHF
j_gene: TRBJ2-1; len: 17; abundance: once; v_gene: TRBV7-9; d_gene: TRBD2; CDR3nt: TGTGCCAGCAGCACTAGCGAAGGGCCCTCCCAGGACAATGAGCAGTTCTTC; CDR3aa: CASSTSEGPSQDNEQFF
j_gene: TRBJ1-6; len: 14; abundance: .; v_gene: TRBV19; d_gene: TRBD1; CDR3nt: TGTGCCAGTAGTATTGGACAGGCTAATTCACCCCTCCACTTT; CDR3aa: CASSIGQANSPLHF
j_gene: TRBJ2-7; len: 17; abundance: once; v_gene: TRBV3-1/TRBV3-2; d_gene: TRBD2; CDR3nt: TGTGCCAGCAGCCCCTGGTCTAGCGGGGGGGCCTCCTACGAGCAGTACTTC; CDR3aa: CASSPWSSGGASYEQYF
j_gene: TRBJ1-2; len: 16; abundance: .; v_gene: TRBV4-1; d_gene: .; CDR3nt: TGCGCCAGCAGCCAAGTGGGGTCCAGGGATTATTCTGGCTACACCTTC; CDR3aa: CASSQVGSRDYSGYTF